The T cell receptor (beta chain) under discussion was sequenced for a study of shared clonotypes between healthy human individuals. For the study at large: Researchers assigned three CD4 naive, three CD4 memory, two CD8 naive and one CD8 memory plate to each donor.

It was 150 to 250 ng DNA, around 33,000 T cell genomes, that sorted-subset replicate PCRs used. Profiling relied on immunoSEQ multiplex PCR, and the TCRdb table lists in-frame clones only, not all of them. In the table there are roughly 1,100,000 clones, roughly 75% of which are singletons. Comment on this clone: The target antigen is unknown.

V was pared by 2 bases and J by 10 bases, with 12 bases between. The germline V gene has CDR1 MGHDK and CDR2 SYGVNS. This CDR3 region has 14 residues. General study points: The study generally estimated greater richness for naive than memory subsets.

Healthy and HIV-negative, the adult donors had no recent acute infections or vaccinations. The V gene is TRBV25-1, the J gene TRBJ1-6; D is ambiguous. The sample taken for sequencing was memory CD4+ T cells sorted from blood. Subset given: CD45RA-negative fraction. This clonotype originated in a young man in good health. CDR3 region: CASSEPKTNSPLHF. CDR3 bases: TGTGCCAGCAGTGAACCTAAAACGAACTCACCCCTCCACTTT.